This section outlines one TCR beta chain sequence together with its context. This specimen comes from a study of blood T cell repertoires in COVID-19. The protocol was immunoSEQ multiplex PCR, while the TCRdb copy is restricted to in-frame clones and leaves out a portion. The data contain about 80,000 clones, around 82% of them seen just once; the ten biggest clones take up around 9.3%. Germline V gene lookup returns CDR1 LGHDT and CDR2 YNNKEL (reference sequence). Trimming removed 1 base from V and 0 bases from J; junction bases left unmatched: 2. The length of the CDR3 is 15 residues. The sequence derives from a man in his 60s with acute or convalescent COVID-19. The V gene is TRBV3-1 (or the pseudogene TRBV3-2), the J gene TRBJ1-1; TRBD1 matches at 7 bases. Material for sequencing was peripheral blood. The CDR3 DNA reads as TGTGCCAGCAGCCAAGCAGACAGGGTGAACACTGAAGCTTTCTTT. This sequence encodes CASSQADRVNTEAFF.